This T cell receptor (beta chain) was identified during a study of shared clonotypes between healthy human individuals (dated by TCRdb to 2018 to 2020). Context from the whole study: Three men and two women, aged 18 to 49 years, made up the cohort. The study deeply sequenced blood TCR repertoires of five healthy adults to estimate repertoire size and the extent of clonotype sharing between individuals. Libraries were prepared and TCR repertoires were sequenced by different laboratories using diverse techniques, in order to increase sequencing depth and limit assay-specific biases. Per donor, leukapheresis produced somewhere between about 0.8 and 9.5 billion PBMCs. General findings and caveats noted by the study authors: Pairwise subsampling indicated that sequencing depth was expected to affect the degree of clonotype sharing among donors. Because the study included a small number of donors, the genetic and exposure-history diversity represented was limited. Sampling was restricted to blood, and TCR repertoires in tissues likely differ from the TCR repertoires found in blood.

Healthy HIV-negative adults with no recently reported acute infections or vaccinations were included as donors. All donors were Caucasian adults living in Nashville, Tennessee, USA. In the unsorted samples, 87 million or so PBMCs were counted, and genomic DNA was extracted using the QIAamp DNA Blood Mini kit. Blood was collected by leukapheresis, and PBMCs were isolated by Ficoll-Histopaque density gradient centrifugation and then cryopreserved in liquid nitrogen vapor phase. Using the deep immunoSEQ assay, TCR CDR3 regions were amplified from genomic DNA by multiplex PCR. Genomic DNA extracted from each cell subset was distributed evenly over all wells of several immunoSEQ 96-well plates, and each plate served as one replicate. For unsorted PBMC, about 270 ng of genomic DNA, equivalent to about 32,000 T cell genomes, went into each replicate PCR. Unsorted PBMC genomic DNA was sequenced across ten immunoSEQ deep assay plates. Purified libraries were measured with a Qubit 3.0 fluorometer, size-checked on a Bioanalyzer 2100, and measured again with the KAPA Library Quantification kit. A separate single-read 150-cycle Illumina NextSeq 550 flow cell was used to sequence each immunoSEQ 96-well plate. Under the source paper's analysis protocol: Because the immunoSEQ output included only junctional sequences and no quality scores, the filtering could not be the same as the filtering used for full-length reads. To assign V/J genes and CDR3, sequences were annotated against IMGT germline references using PyIR, a Python wrapper for IgBLAST v1.9. Reads were removed for weak V/J assignments (E-value above 1e-6), missing CDR3, stop codons, out-of-frame junctions, or ambiguous translated residues. A V3J clonotype was defined by an identical inferred V gene, J gene, and CDR3 amino acid sequence. The percentage overlap between two repertoires was calculated by dividing the number of shared unique clonotypes by the size of the smaller repertoire. Richness of each repertoire was evaluated using RTK rarefaction, the Chao1 estimator, and Recon v2.1 estimates of unobserved clonotypes. In TCRdb, the immuneACCESS table is reduced to in-frame sequences with V and J assigned. These tables do not hold every clone; where another copy was compared, an unresolved V gene accounts for under half, and the others remain unexplained. Clone size and V and J calls were adopted from that table, with D and trimming inferred from the DNA. Here the sample has about 490,000 clones; over 70% occur a single time. The ten top clones hold over 9.5% of the sample.

V is shortened by 1 base, J by 0 bases, and the region joining them spans 3 bases. The CDR3 runs 14 residues from the cysteine to the phenylalanine. Only CDR3 DNA is held: 42 bases, read in frame from base 1. The germline V gene yields SGHTA for CDR1 and FQGNSA for CDR2. Note on this clone: It lacks a known antigen. Base qualities are not recorded, but no much larger clone differs from it by a single base.

The TCR comes from a woman aged 35 to 49 in good health. Some clones in this sample may be carry-over from other donors' samples. Sample: PBMCs. The chain was built from TRBV7-2 and TRBJ1-4; confidence is insufficient to name the D gene. The sequence in DNA is TGTGCCAGCAGCTTAGAGTCAACTAATGAAAAACTGTTTTTT. Translated, it gives CASSLESTNEKLFF.